This is a list of T cell receptor beta chains from one sample in a study of T cell repertoires in cytomegalovirus infection. TCRdb used MiXCR to reprocess the reads, holding one entry per CDR3 protein. The data hold more than 350,000 distinct CDR3 sequences, with about 33% observed a single time. The source material was PBMCs. These receptors all come from a human donor in good health (CMV status not recorded). Some clones in this sample may be carry-over from other donors' samples. The CDR3 runs from the conserved cysteine through the conserved F or W. The D gene is left open where the match is weak. Only some rows state a clone size, as once, few, many or a class for expanded clones.

once	TRBV9	TRBJ2-3	-	CASSVAAPDTQYF	TGTGCCAGCAGCGTAGCGGCCCCAGATACGCAGTATTTT
few	TRBV13	TRBJ1-2	-	CASSLDGFGYTF	TGTGCCAGCAGCTTAGACGGGTTTGGCTACACCTTC
many	TRBV6-1	TRBJ1-2	-	CASRGEVNYGYTF	TGTGCCAGCAGAGGGGAGGTGAACTATGGCTACACCTTC
few	TRBV20-1	TRBJ2-3	TRBD1	CSSPDRGKGDTQYF	TGCAGTTCTCCGGACAGGGGGAAAGGGGATACGCAGTATTTT
-	TRBV27	TRBJ2-7	-	CASSRVGSWYEQYF	TGTGCCAGCAGCCGAGTGGGTAGTTGGTACGAGCAGTACTTC
once	TRBV13	TRBJ1-1	-	CASSFEGGDTEAFF	TGTGCCAGCAGCTTTGAAGGAGGGGACACTGAAGCTTTCTTT
-	TRBV9	TRBJ1-2	-	CASSSRDILNYGYTF	TGTGCCAGCAGCTCCCGGGACATCCTTAACTATGGCTACACCTTC
-	TRBV5-4	TRBJ2-7	-	CASSSNSGTVVSYEQYF	TGTGCCAGCAGCTCAAACTCCGGGACGGTGGTCTCCTACGAGCAGTACTTC
many	TRBV7-2	TRBJ2-3	-	CASSLGPGYSDTQYF	TGTGCCAGCAGCTTAGGGCCCGGGTACTCAGATACGCAGTATTTT
-	TRBV19	TRBJ2-3	TRBD2	CASNERGNTDTQYF	TGTGCCAGTAATGAGCGGGGGAACACAGATACGCAGTATTTT
-	TRBV5-6	TRBJ1-2	TRBD1	CASSSDRGDRLDYGYTF	TGTGCCAGCAGCTCGGACAGGGGAGATCGGCTAGACTATGGCTACACCTTC
-	TRBV6-5	TRBJ1-2	-	CASSYSGVSYTF	TGTGCCAGCAGTTACTCCGGCGTAAGCTACACCTTC
once	TRBV18	TRBJ1-5	-	CASSPLSRTDGNQPQHF	TGTGCCAGCTCACCACTTTCCAGGACAGATGGAAATCAGCCCCAGCATTTT
-	TRBV19	TRBJ1-5	TRBD1	CASSIGTGGGQPQHF	TGTGCCAGTAGTATAGGGACAGGGGGCGGCCAGCCCCAGCATTTT
few	TRBV7-6	TRBJ1-4	TRBD1	CASSLEGQGTATNEKLFF	TGTGCCAGCAGCTTAGAGGGACAGGGAACTGCAACTAATGAAAAACTGTTTTTT
many	TRBV6-2/TRBV6-3	TRBJ1-1	-	CASSVGRGAFF	TGTGCCAGCAGCGTCGGGAGGGGAGCTTTCTTT
-	TRBV6-6	TRBJ2-1	-	CASSYRPQADNEQFF	TGTGCCAGCAGTTACCGACCCCAAGCGGACAATGAGCAGTTCTTC
many	TRBV20-1	TRBJ2-6	-	CSAPGTTHGANVLTF	TGCAGTGCTCCCGGGACAACCCATGGGGCCAACGTCCTGACTTTC
many	TRBV7-6	TRBJ1-5	TRBD1	CASSRGTGNNQPQHF	TGTGCCAGCAGCCGCGGGACAGGCAATAATCAGCCCCAGCATTTT